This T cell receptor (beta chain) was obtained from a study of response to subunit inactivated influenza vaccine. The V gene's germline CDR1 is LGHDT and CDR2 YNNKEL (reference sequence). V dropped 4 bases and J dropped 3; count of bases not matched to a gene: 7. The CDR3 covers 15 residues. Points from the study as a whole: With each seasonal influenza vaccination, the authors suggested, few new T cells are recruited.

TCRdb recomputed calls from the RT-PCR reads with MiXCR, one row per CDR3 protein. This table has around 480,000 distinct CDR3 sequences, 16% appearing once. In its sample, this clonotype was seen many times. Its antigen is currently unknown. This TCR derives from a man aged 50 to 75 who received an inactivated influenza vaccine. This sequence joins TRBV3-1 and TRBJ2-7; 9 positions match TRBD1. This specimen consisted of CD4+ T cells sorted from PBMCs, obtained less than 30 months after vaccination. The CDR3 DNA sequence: TGTGCCAGCAGCCGCGGGACAGGGAGGAACTACGAGCAGTACTTC. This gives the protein CASSRGTGRNYEQYF.